The 14 T cell receptor beta chains presented below share a single source sample, sequenced in a study of identical twins. TCRdb fed the 5' RACE reads into MiXCR, producing one record per CDR3 protein. The table has about 690,000 distinct CDR3 sequences, 5.5% to 6.5% seen once. Specimen: naive T cells sorted from blood. These receptors were taken from a man between 18 and 29 years old in good health.

The chain is built from TRBV18 and TRBJ2-7, with no clear D. The germline V gene encodes CDR1 KGHSH and CDR2 LQKENI. This CDR3 contains 14 residues. The germline V and J ends were trimmed by 3 bases and 2 bases, with 11 bases remaining between them. The CDR3: CASSPADGPYEQYV. CDR3 DNA sequence: TGTGCCAGCTCACCGGCGGACGGACCCTACGAGCAGTACGTC.

The genes are TRBV5-1 and TRBJ2-2, with 15 bases fitting TRBD2. The V gene's germline CDR1 is SGHRS and CDR2 YFSETQ. V dropped 3 bases and J dropped 0; count of bases not matched to a gene: 9. This CDR3 has 20 residues. The CDR3 nucleotides are TGCGCCAGCAGCTGGGGACTAGCGGGAGGACCGAAATCGAACACCGGGGAGCTGTTTTTT. Translating it yields CASSWGLAGGPKSNTGELFF.

This clonotype was detected many times. A junction end diverges from the germline sequence, so it may reflect a read error. The chain joins TRBV6-5 to TRBJ2-1; TRBD2 agrees at 12 bases. Germline values: CDR1 MNHEY, CDR2 SVGAGI. This CDR3 contains 15 residues. The CDR3 sequence is CASSYGLAGNNEQFF. CDR3 sequence (DNA): TGCGCCAGCAGCTACGGACTAGCGGGGAACAATGAGCAGTTCTTC.

This clonotype was counted a few times. This chain connects TRBV5-1 to TRBJ1-4; perhaps TRBD1 as D (5 bases). Germline V CDR1 and CDR2: SGHRS, YFSETQ. The length of the CDR3 is 14 residues. Trimming left V 0 bases short and J 4 bases short, with 7 bases between. CDR3 bases: TGCGCCAGCAGCTTGGGGGGCCTTAATGAAAAACTGTTTTTT. It codes for CASSLGGLNEKLFF.

This clonotype has a count of ten or more. V usage is TRBV11-1 and J usage is TRBJ1-6; a weak D match, TRBD1 (6 bases). This CDR3 comprises 19 residues. V was pared by 4 bases and J by 1 base, with 20 bases between. CDR1 is SGHAT and CDR2 is FQDESV in the germline V gene (reference sequence). DNA for the CDR3: TGTGCCAGCAGCTCCACCGCGGGGGCAAAGGATTCCTATAATTCACCCCTCCACTTT. It is translated as CASSSTAGAKDSYNSPLHF.

V usage is TRBV28 and J usage is TRBJ2-7, with D perhaps TRBD2 (5 bases). Trimming shortened V by 5 bases and J by 4 bases, and 18 bases separated the two germline ends. Germline values: CDR1 MDHEN, CDR2 SYDVKM. The CDR3 has 15 residues. For the CDR3, the DNA is TGTGCCAGCAGTCCCCCCCCGGGAAATCGATACGAGCAGTACTTC. Its protein is CASSPPPGNRYEQYF.

There are many counts of this clonotype. The rearrangement links TRBV6-5 to TRBJ1-4; D is unclear. CDR3 length: 15 residues. Germline V lookup: CDR1 MNHEY, CDR2 SVGAGI. The V gene lost 0 bases and the J gene lost 0 bases, with 5 bases spanning the gap. The CDR3 sequence: CASSYSGSTNEKLFF. The CDR3 nucleotides are TGTGCCAGCAGTTACTCAGGGTCAACTAATGAAAAACTGTTTTTT.

This clonotype was seen at least ten times. J is TRBJ2-1 and V is TRBV12-3 or TRBV12-4, with 10 bases aligning to TRBD1. Trimming at V came to 1 base and at J to 6 bases, leaving 6 bases not matched to a gene. The CDR3 has 16 residues. CDR3 sequence reads: CASSLGSGQGFNEQFF. In nucleotides, the CDR3 is TGTGCCAGCAGTTTAGGGTCGGGACAGGGGTTCAATGAGCAGTTCTTC.

This clonotype has only a few counts. The chain carries TRBV3-1 and TRBJ2-7, with D tentatively TRBD2 (7 bases). Germline assignment: CDR1 LGHDT and CDR2 YNNKEL (reference sequence). Trimming took off 2 bases at V and 4 bases at J, with 18 bases between the two ends. CDR3 length: 16 amino acids. The CDR3 sequence is CASSQTNPGGLYEQYV. CDR3 in DNA: TGTGCCAGCAGCCAAACGAATCCGGGGGGCCTTTACGAGCAGTACGTC.

This clonotype was counted at least ten times. The chain uses TRBV29-1 and TRBJ2-2, with 8 bases aligning to TRBD1. Germline loops: CDR1 SQVTM, CDR2 ANQGSEA. V shed 4 bases and J 5 bases; nucleotides not matched to a gene: 9. This CDR3 has 15 residues. CDR3 nucleotides: TGCAGCGTTGCCCCAGGGGGCGCATGGACCGGGGAGCTGTTTTTT. Amino acid sequence: CSVAPGGAWTGELFF.

In its sample, this clonotype was seen many times. The rearrangement links TRBV7-9 to TRBJ2-3; D possibly corresponds to TRBD2 (5 bases). The CDR3 is 15 residues long. With 1 base removed from V and 2 bases from J, the gap between germline ends came to 10 bases. Germline loops: CDR1 SEHNR, CDR2 FQNEAQ (reference sequence). The CDR3 DNA reads TGTGCCAGCAGCTTAGTCGGAGACTACACAGATACGCAGTATTTT. Its translation: CASSLVGDYTDTQYF.

V usage is TRBV6-5 and J usage is TRBJ1-2; D remains ambiguous. The germline CDR1 and CDR2 sequences are MNHEY and SVGAGI. The V and J ends lost 2 bases and 7 bases respectively, with 17 bases between them. This CDR3 region has 15 residues. The CDR3 coding sequence is TGTGCCAGCAGTTACGTCGGCGGAGGAGGAAGTGGCTACACCTTC. It specifies CASSYVGGGGSGYTF.

This clonotype was observed at least ten times. This sequence joins TRBV27 and TRBJ2-1, with a tentative D call TRBD1 (5 bases). The V gene's germline CDR1 is MNHEY and CDR2 SMNVEV (reference sequence). Trimming removed 4 bases from V and 1 base from J, with 8 bases in between. The CDR3 is made up of 14 amino acids. CDR3 amino acids: CASSWGLSYNEQFF. CDR3 in DNA: TGTGCCAGCAGTTGGGGCCTGTCCTACAATGAGCAGTTCTTC.

This clonotype was recorded many times. This rearrangement joins TRBV18 to TRBJ1-5; tentative D call: TRBD1 (5 bases). CDR3 length: 19 residues. Germline CDR1 is KGHSH and CDR2 is LQKENI. V was pared by 10 bases and J by 2 bases, with 30 bases between. CDR3 DNA: TGTGCCACCCAGGTGGCTTCGTCGGGGCAGGATACTCGCAATCAGCCCCAGCATTTT. Translated, it gives CATQVASSGQDTRNQPQHF.